The entry that follows covers one T cell receptor (beta chain) sequence. What it recognizes is unknown. These data originate in a study of siplizumab effects on memory and regulatory T cells. Study findings and constraints: Significant reduction of alloreactive sequences traceable to unstimulated CD4+ memory cells was observed with siplizumab. Sequences below about 10^-5 frequency were poorly captured, limiting mapping of alloreactive clones. Naive T cells looked more diverse than memory cells and looked like major alloresponse contributors.

The CDR3 is 15 residues long. Germline-derived CDR1 and CDR2 are SGHTA and FQGNSA. V lost 1 base and J lost 0, with 10 bases in between. The table came from immunoSEQ multiplex PCR; TCRdb's copy has only in-frame clones and leaves some out. The sample includes around 97,000 clones, roughly 94% of them seen just once. The chain combines TRBV7-2 with TRBJ2-7, with D possibly being TRBD2 (6 bases). This sequence was found in a human donor in good health. Material: non-Treg CD4+ T cells sorted from blood. The CDR3 coding sequence is TGTGCCAGCAGCTTAGTTGAGACTAGCTCCTACGAGCAGTACTTC. This encodes CASSLVETSSYEQYF.